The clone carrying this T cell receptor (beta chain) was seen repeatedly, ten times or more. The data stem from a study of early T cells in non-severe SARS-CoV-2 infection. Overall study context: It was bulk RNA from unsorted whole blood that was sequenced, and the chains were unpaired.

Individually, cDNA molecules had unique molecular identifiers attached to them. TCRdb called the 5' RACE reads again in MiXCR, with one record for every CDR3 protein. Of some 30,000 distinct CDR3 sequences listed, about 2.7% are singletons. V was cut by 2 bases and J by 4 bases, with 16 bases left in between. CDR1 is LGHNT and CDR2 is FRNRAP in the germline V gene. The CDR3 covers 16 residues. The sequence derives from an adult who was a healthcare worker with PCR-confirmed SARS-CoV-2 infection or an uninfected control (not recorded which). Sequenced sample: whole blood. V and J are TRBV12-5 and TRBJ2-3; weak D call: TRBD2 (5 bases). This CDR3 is CASGLILRQRADTQYF. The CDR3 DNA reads TGTGCTAGTGGTTTGATTCTTCGGCAGAGGGCAGATACGCAGTATTTT. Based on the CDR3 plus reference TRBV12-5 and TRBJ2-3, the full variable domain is DARVTQTPRHKVTEMGQEVTMRCQPILGHNTVFWYRQTMMQGLELLAYFRNRAPLDDSGMPKDRFSAEMPDATLATLKIQPSEPRDSAVYFCASGLILRQRADTQYFGPGTRLTVL.